This entry describes one T cell receptor (beta chain). V was trimmed by 6 bases and J by 4 bases, leaving 9 bases between them. The CDR3 totals 12 residues. Germline V gene lookup returns CDR1 LNHDA and CDR2 SQIVND (reference sequence). These data belong to a study of sequential checkpoint blockade in melanoma. Background on the study: Randomization was 1:1 between first-line nivolumab→ipilimumab and ipilimumab→nivolumab. Maintenance nivolumab came after either treatment sequence.

Clones were sequenced by immunoSEQ multiplex PCR, and TCRdb holds only the in-frame ones, with some missing. The sample lists fewer than 45,000 clones, 80% to 90% seen once, with around 10% in the top ten. Treatment denoted: randomized to nivolumab then ipilimumab (arm A) or the reverse (arm B). This clonotype was sampled from a human donor with melanoma. The material was CD8+ T cells sorted from blood (inferred from file names), obtained from a patient given nivolumab and ipilimumab in sequence. This sequence joins TRBV19 and TRBJ1-1; TRBD1 might be the D (5 bases). The CDR3 protein is CASRSGGTEAFF. In DNA, the CDR3 is TGTGCCAGTAGATCGGGGGGCACTGAAGCTTTCTTT.